This T cell receptor (beta chain) appears in the sequencing data of a study of shared clonotypes between healthy human individuals (dated by TCRdb to 2019 to 2021). Regarding the research as a whole: A couple of women and three men aged 18 to 49 years were included in the cohort. For each donor, CD4 naive and CD4 memory were each run on three plates, CD8 naive on two plates, and CD8 memory on one plate. To estimate repertoire size and how much clonotype sharing occurs between individuals, the study deeply sequenced the blood TCR repertoires of roughly 5 healthy adults. Libraries were prepared and TCR repertoires were sequenced by different laboratories using diverse techniques, in order to increase sequencing depth and limit assay-specific biases. Each donor's leukapheresis produced roughly between roughly 0.85 and 9.5 billion PBMCs. Broader findings and caveats from the paper: Incomplete sequencing was indicated by rarefaction of sorted-subset datasets, despite the large sequencing depth. Because the study included a small number of donors, the genetic and exposure-history diversity represented was limited. Compared with non-shared clonotypes, the clonotypes found in all four sorted-subset donors had higher generation probabilities. Sharing across a few donors was observed for approximately 5% of naive CD4, over 3% of naive CD8, 2.3% of memory CD4, and about 0.4% of memory CD8 clonotypes. Based on pairwise subsampling, the degree of clonotype sharing among donors was expected to be affected by sequencing depth. Sampling was restricted to blood, and TCR repertoires in tissue are likely to differ from TCR repertoires in blood. Naive subsets generally had larger estimated clonotype richness than memory subsets.

Using the deep immunoSEQ assay, TCR CDR3 regions were amplified from genomic DNA by multiplex PCR. Genomic DNA extracted from each cell subset was distributed evenly over all wells of several immunoSEQ 96-well plates, and each plate served as one replicate. For sorted subsets, 200 to 250 ng of genomic DNA, equivalent to around 29,000 T cell genomes, went into each replicate PCR. Purified libraries were quantified with a Qubit 3.0 fluorometer, sized on a Bioanalyzer 2100, and re-quantified with the KAPA Library Quantification kit. A separate single-read 150-cycle Illumina NextSeq 550 flow cell was used to sequence each immunoSEQ 96-well plate. The paper's processing steps were these. Because the immunoSEQ output held only junctional sequences and lacked quality scores, the filtering could not match the filtering applied to full-length reads. To assign V/J genes and CDR3, sequences were annotated against IMGT germline references using PyIR, a Python wrapper for IgBLAST v1.9. Reads with weak V/J assignments (E-value above 1e-6), missing CDR3, stop codons, out-of-frame junctions, or ambiguous translated residues were removed. A V3J clonotype was defined by an identical inferred V gene, J gene, and CDR3 amino acid sequence. Percentage overlap between repertoires was calculated by dividing the number of shared unique clonotypes by the size of the smaller repertoire. Repertoire richness was assessed with RTK rarefaction, the Chao1 estimator, and Recon v2.1 estimates of unobserved clonotypes. OLGA was used to compute generation probabilities for all TCRbeta clonotypes that the gDNA method yielded from a handful of donors. In TCRdb, the immuneACCESS table is reduced to in-frame sequences with V and J assigned. These tables do not hold every clone; where another copy was compared, an unresolved V gene accounts for under half, and the others remain unexplained. D and trimming were read from the DNA, whereas the V and J calls and clone size are those reported in that table. This sample gives roughly 2.2 million clones in total; just over 90% of them show up just once. In total, the top ten clones hold 0.39% of the sample.

In the germline V gene, CDR1 corresponds to SNHLY and CDR2 to FYNNEI. At the junction V is shortened by 5 bases and J by 4 bases, with 17 bases in between. The cysteine opens and the phenylalanine closes a CDR3 of 15 amino acids. The sequence is cut down to CDR3 DNA, 45 bases in frame from base 1. In the case of this clone: What this receptor recognizes is not known. No base quality values were provided; no much bigger clone lies one nucleotide off.

The donors were healthy, HIV-negative adults who had no recently reported acute infections or vaccinations. All donors were Caucasian adults living in Nashville, Tennessee, USA. Magnetic negative selection was used to enrich CD4+ T cells, after which naive cells were positively selected on CD45RA and the negative fraction became the memory subset. Blood was collected by leukapheresis, and PBMCs were isolated by Ficoll-Histopaque density gradient centrifugation and then cryopreserved in liquid nitrogen vapor phase. Analytical flow cytometry was used to check the purity and quantity of each magnetically sorted T cell population. Genomic DNA was isolated from each sorted fraction and quantified by UV absorbance on a Nanodrop 2000c.

The receptor's source is a man between 18 and 29 years old in good health. Some clones in this sample may be carry-over from other donors' samples. The source material was naive CD4+ T cells from PBMCs. What this sample's cell subset or site label stands for: CD45RA+ positively selected. Recombination joined TRBV2 with TRBJ1-1; a weak D assignment points to TRBD1 (5 bases agree). The DNA reads TGTGCCAGCAGTACCGAGGGAGGTGGGGGCACTGAAGCTTTCTTT. The resulting protein is CASSTEGGGGTEAFF.